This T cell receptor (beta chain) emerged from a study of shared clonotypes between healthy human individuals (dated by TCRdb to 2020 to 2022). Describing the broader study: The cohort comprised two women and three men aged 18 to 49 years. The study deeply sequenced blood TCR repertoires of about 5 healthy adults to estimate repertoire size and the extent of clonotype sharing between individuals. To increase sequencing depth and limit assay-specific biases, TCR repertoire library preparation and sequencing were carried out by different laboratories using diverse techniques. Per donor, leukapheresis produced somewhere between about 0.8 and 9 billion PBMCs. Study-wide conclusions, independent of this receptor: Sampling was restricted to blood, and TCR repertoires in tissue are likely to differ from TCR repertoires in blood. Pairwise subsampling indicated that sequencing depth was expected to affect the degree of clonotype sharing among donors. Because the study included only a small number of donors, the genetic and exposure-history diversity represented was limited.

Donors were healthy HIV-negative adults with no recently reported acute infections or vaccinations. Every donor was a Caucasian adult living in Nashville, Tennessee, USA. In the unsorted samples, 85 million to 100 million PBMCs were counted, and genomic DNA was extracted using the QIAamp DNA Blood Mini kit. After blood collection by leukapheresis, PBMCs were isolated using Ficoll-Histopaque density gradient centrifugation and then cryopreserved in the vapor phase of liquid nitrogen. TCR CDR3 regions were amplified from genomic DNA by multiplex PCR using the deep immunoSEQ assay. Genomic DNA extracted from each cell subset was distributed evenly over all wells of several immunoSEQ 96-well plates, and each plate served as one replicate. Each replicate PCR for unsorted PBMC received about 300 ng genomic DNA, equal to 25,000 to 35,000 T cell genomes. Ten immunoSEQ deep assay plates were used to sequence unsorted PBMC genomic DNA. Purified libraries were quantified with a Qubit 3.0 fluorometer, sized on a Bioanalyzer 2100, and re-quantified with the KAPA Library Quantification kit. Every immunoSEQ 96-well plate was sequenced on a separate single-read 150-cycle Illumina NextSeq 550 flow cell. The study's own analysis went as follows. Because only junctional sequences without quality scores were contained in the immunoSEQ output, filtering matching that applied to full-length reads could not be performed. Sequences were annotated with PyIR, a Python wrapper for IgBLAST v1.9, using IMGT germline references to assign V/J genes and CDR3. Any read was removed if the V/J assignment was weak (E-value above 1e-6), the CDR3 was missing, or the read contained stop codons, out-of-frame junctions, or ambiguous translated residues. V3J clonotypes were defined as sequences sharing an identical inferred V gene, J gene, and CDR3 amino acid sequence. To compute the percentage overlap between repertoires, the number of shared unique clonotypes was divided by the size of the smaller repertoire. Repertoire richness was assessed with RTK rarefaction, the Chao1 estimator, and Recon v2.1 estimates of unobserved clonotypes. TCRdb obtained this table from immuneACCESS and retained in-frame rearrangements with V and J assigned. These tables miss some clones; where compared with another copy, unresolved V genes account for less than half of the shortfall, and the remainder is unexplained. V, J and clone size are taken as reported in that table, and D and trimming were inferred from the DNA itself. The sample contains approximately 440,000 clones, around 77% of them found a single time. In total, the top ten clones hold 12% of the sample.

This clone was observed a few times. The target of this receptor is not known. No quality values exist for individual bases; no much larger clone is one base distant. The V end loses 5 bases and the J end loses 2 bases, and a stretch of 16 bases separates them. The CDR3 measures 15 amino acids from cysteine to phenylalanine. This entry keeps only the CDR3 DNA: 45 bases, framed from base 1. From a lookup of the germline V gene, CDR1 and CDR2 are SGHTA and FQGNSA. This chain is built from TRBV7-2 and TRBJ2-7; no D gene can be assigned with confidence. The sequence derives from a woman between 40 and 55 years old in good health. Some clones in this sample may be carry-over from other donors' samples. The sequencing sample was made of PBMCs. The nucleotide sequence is TGTGCCAGCAGCCCGCTCTGGGCTCCGACCTACGAGCAGTACTTC. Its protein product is CASSPLWAPTYEQYF.